These 12 T cell receptor beta chains were all obtained from the same sample, sequenced in a study of CD8 T cells in Susac syndrome. An input of about 0.5 to 1 ug of RNA was subjected to reverse transcription using random hexamers. TCRdb reprocessed the immunoSEQ multiplex PCR reads via MiXCR and lists one record per CDR3 protein. The sample contains some 260,000 distinct CDR3 sequences, approximately 81% of which appear only once. Specimen: CD8+ T cells from PBMCs. These receptors were obtained from a human donor with multiple sclerosis.

This clonotype was observed once. This sequence joins TRBV6-5 and TRBJ2-5; D ambiguous. V lost 3 bases and J 3 bases, leaving 5 bases between the germline ends. The CDR3 covers 12 residues. CDR1 MNHEY and CDR2 SVGAGI come from the germline V gene. CDR3 amino acids: CASSYSKETQYF. CDR3 nucleotide sequence: TGTGCCAGCAGTTATTCTAAAGAGACCCAGTACTTC.

The rearrangement uses TRBV7-2 and TRBJ1-1; D ambiguous. Germline assignment: CDR1 SGHTA and CDR2 FQGNSA. The CDR3 extends over 13 amino acids. V lost 4 bases and J lost 2, with 8 bases in between. Here the CDR3 reads CASSWGLNTEAFF. The CDR3 region has the DNA TGTGCCAGCAGCTGGGGTCTTAACACTGAAGCTTTCTTT.

This chain joins TRBV6-1 and TRBJ2-3; no reliable D call. V was shortened by 7 bases and J by 2 bases, with 1 base between the two germline ends. CDR1 and CDR2 from the germline V gene are MNHNS and SASEGT. The CDR3 consists of 10 residues. The CDR3 region is CASNTDTQYF. CDR3 in DNA: TGTGCCAGCAACACAGATACGCAGTATTTT.

This sequence joins TRBV7-6 and TRBJ2-1, with a weak D call TRBD2 (5 bases). The CDR3 is 14 residues long. V dropped 2 bases and J dropped 8 bases, with 13 bases sitting between them. CDR1 SGHVS and CDR2 FNYEAQ come from the germline V gene. The CDR3 coding sequence is TGTGCCAGCAGCTTAAGGGCAGGCGGGTATGAGCAGTTCTTC. Translation gives CASSLRAGGYEQFF.

The V and J genes are TRBV5-5 and TRBJ1-2, with D uncertain. The V end lost 0 bases, the J end lost 4 bases, and 13 bases lay between the germline ends. This CDR3 is built from 15 residues. Germline-derived CDR1 and CDR2 are SGHKS and YYEKEE (reference sequence). The CDR3 region is CASSLAGEVFYGYTF. Here the CDR3 DNA reads TGTGCCAGCAGCTTGGCCGGGGAGGTCTTCTATGGCTACACCTTC.

The chain combines TRBV28 with TRBJ2-3; TRBD1 agrees at 10 bases. Germline-derived CDR1 and CDR2 are MDHEN and SYDVKM. CDR3 length: 14 amino acids. J lost 7 bases, V lost 2 bases, and 3 bases had no gene match. The CDR3 region has the DNA TGTGCCAGCAGTTTAAGACAGGGGGCGAATACGCAGTATTTT. It yields the protein CASSLRQGANTQYF.

This chain uses TRBV24-1 with TRBJ2-6; the D gene is possibly TRBD1 (5 bases). Trimming removed 0 bases from V and 3 bases from J, with 8 bases in between. The germline CDR1 and CDR2 sequences are KGHDR and SFDVKD. The CDR3 sequence is 16 residues long. The CDR3 reads CATSDLWGSGANVLTF. The CDR3 DNA is TGTGCCACCAGTGATTTGTGGGGCAGTGGGGCCAACGTCCTGACTTTC.

The CDR3 bases are TGTGCCAGCAGTTTGGACAGGAGGAACACTGAAGCTTTCTTT. It is translated as CASSLDRRNTEAFF. The chain combines TRBV28 with TRBJ1-1; 7 bases line up with TRBD1. Trimming at V came to 3 bases and at J to 1 base, leaving 2 bases not matched to a gene. Germline CDR1 reads MDHEN; CDR2 reads SYDVKM. CDR3 length: 14 residues.

The V gene is TRBV27, the J gene TRBJ2-3; 13 nucleotides line up with TRBD2. CDR1 is MNHEY and CDR2 is SMNVEV in the germline V gene (reference sequence). This CDR3 is 17 amino acids long. V gave up 5 bases and J gave up 5 bases; unmatched junction bases: 10. The CDR3: CASSPQTSGRPGDTQYF. In DNA form, the CDR3 reads TGTGCCAGCAGTCCTCAGACTAGCGGGAGGCCCGGAGATACGCAGTATTTT.

The chain joins TRBV28 to TRBJ2-1; D is undetermined. The CDR3 extends over 12 amino acids. Germline CDR1 reads MDHEN; CDR2 reads SYDVKM. The V and J ends lost 3 bases and 9 bases respectively, with 9 bases between them. The CDR3 spells CASSFFRLEQFF. In DNA, the CDR3 is TGTGCCAGCAGTTTCTTCCGGCTTGAGCAGTTCTTC.

J is TRBJ2-3 and V is TRBV9, with D possibly matching TRBD2 (6 bases). This CDR3 comprises 15 residues. CDR1 and CDR2 from the germline V gene are SGDLS and YYNGEE. The ends were cut back, 2 bases at V and 0 bases at J, with 10 bases in the middle. The CDR3 spells CASSVPGTSTDTQYF. CDR3 in DNA: TGTGCCAGCAGCGTTCCCGGGACTAGCACAGATACGCAGTATTTT.

This chain connects TRBV27 to TRBJ2-3; 9 nucleotides agree with TRBD2. The CDR3 totals 18 residues. Germline-derived CDR1 and CDR2 are MNHEY and SMNVEV (reference sequence). V was clipped by 2 bases and J by 2 bases; unmatched bases: 11. The CDR3 loop is CASSLVGATSGSTDTQYF. As DNA, the CDR3 is TGTGCCAGCAGTTTAGTGGGGGCGACTAGCGGATCCACAGATACGCAGTATTTT.